The clone carrying this T cell receptor beta chain was seen a single time. Generated by immunoSEQ multiplex PCR, the TCRdb table keeps only in-frame clones and is missing some. The sample contains about 180,000 clones, about 89% of which appear only once. This sample stems from a study of cytomegalovirus exposure and HLA in healthy donors. Germline V lookup: CDR1 SGHTA, CDR2 FQGNSA. This CDR3 is 14 amino acids long. Trimming removed 0 bases from V and 4 bases from J, with 10 bases in between. This chain links TRBV7-2 with TRBJ2-7; tentative D call: TRBD1 (6 bases). The sequence derives from a man aged 18 to 30 in good health and CMV-seropositive. Material for sequencing was PBMCs. The CDR3 bases are TGTGCCAGCAGCTTAGCGTGGACAGATTACGAGCAGTACTTC. Its protein is CASSLAWTDYEQYF.